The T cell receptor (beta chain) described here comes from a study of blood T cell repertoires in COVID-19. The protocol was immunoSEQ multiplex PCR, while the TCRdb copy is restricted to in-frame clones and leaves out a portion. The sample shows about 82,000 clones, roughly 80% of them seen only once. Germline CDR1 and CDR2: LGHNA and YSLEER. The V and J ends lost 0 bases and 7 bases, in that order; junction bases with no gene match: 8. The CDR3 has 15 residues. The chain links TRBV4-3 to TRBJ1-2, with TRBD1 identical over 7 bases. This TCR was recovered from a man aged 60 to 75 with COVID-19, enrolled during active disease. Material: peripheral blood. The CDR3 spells CASSQDQGVLGGYTF. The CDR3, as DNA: TGCGCCAGCAGCCAAGATCAGGGGGTCTTAGGTGGCTACACCTTC.